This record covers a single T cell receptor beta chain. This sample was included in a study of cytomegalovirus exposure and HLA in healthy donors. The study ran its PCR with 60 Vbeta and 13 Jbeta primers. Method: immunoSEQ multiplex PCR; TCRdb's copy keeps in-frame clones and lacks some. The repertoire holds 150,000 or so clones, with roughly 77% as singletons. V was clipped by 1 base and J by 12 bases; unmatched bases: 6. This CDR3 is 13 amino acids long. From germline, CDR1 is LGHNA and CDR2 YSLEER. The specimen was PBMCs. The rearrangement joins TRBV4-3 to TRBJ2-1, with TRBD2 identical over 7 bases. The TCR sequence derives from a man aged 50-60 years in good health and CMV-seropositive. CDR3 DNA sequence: TGCGCCAGCAGCCAAGTTCTGACGGGGGGGCAGTTCTTC. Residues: CASSQVLTGGQFF.